The 8 T cell receptor beta chains below were found in one sample sequenced in a study of T cell repertoires in cytomegalovirus infection (dated by TCRdb to about 2019). Which antigens these TCRs recognize remains unknown. This sample's treatment or condition label indicates: in vitro stimulation with specific CMV peptide epitopes to enrich CMV-specific T cells. TCRdb records Illumina HiSeq 1500 as the sequencer. TCRdb reworked the public reads: Q25 trimming with fastp, MiXCR clone assembly, productive beta chains retained. Each CDR3 protein gets just one entry, which takes the most common genes and DNA from the rows behind it. Present in this sample are over 250,000 distinct CDR3 sequences, under 25% of which were seen just once. The ten largest clonotypes hold roughly 19% of the sample. Sequenced material: cultured PBMCs, taken from culture after CMV antigen stimulation. The receptors here all came from a human donor in good health (CMV status not recorded). Some clones in this sample may be carry-over from other donors' samples.

This clonotype was found a few times. This chain uses TRBV4-3 with TRBJ2-3; D could derive from TRBD1 or TRBD2 (5 bases each). Germline CDR1 and CDR2: LGHNA and YSLEER. The CDR3 spans 16 residues. Trimming removed 1 base at V and 4 bases at J, with 15 bases between. CDR3 in DNA: TGCGCCAGCAGCCAAGCCGAGGGGTGGAATGCAGATACGCAGTATTTT. Its translation is CASSQAEGWNADTQYF.

This clonotype was detected only a few times. The chain couples TRBV7-9 to TRBJ2-7, with D maybe TRBD2 (5 bases). Germline V lookup: CDR1 SEHNR, CDR2 FQNEAQ (reference sequence). The CDR3 totals 14 residues. V was pared by 4 bases and J by 2 bases, with 12 bases between. CDR3 DNA sequence: TGTGCCAGCAGCTCTATATCCGGGACCTACGAGCAGTACTTC. This sequence encodes CASSSISGTYEQYF.

The chain links TRBV7-9 to TRBJ2-1; D gene ambiguous. CDR3 length: 13 amino acids. The germline CDR1 and CDR2 sequences are SEHNR and FQNEAQ (reference sequence). The V and J ends lost 2 bases and 8 bases respectively, with 10 bases between them. CDR3 nucleotide sequence: TGTGCCAGCAGCTTACCAGGTACTGATGAGCAGTTCTTC. Its translation: CASSLPGTDEQFF.

The sample holds many counts of this clonotype. The V and J genes are TRBV6-4 and TRBJ2-1; D unclear. CDR1 and CDR2 from the germline V gene are MRHNA and SNTAGT. This CDR3 is built from 14 residues. The V end was cut by 0 bases, the J end by 6 bases, with 9 bases between. The CDR3 region has the DNA TGTGCCAGCAGTGACTCTGAGGCTAGCAATGAGCAGTTCTTC. Translated: CASSDSEASNEQFF.

The chain recombines TRBV19 with TRBJ1-5; D gene uncertain. V lost 6 bases and J lost 2, with 17 bases in between. In germline, CDR1 is LNHDA, CDR2 SQIVND (reference sequence). The CDR3 runs to 16 residues. CDR3: CASRETKGVGNQPQHF. The CDR3 region has the DNA TGTGCCAGTAGGGAGACGAAGGGTGTAGGCAATCAGCCCCAGCATTTT. Looking up the rest from reference TRBV19 and TRBJ1-5 gives the full variable domain: DGGITQSPKYLFRKEGQNVTLSCEQNLNHDAMYWYRQDPGQGLRLIYYSQIVNDFQKGDIAEGYSVSREKKESFPLTVTSAQKNPTAFYLCASRETKGVGNQPQHFGDGTRLSIL.

This clonotype was recorded many times. The gene calls are TRBV10-1 and TRBJ2-1; TRBD2 agrees at 8 bases. Germline V CDR1 and CDR2: WNHNN, SYGVQD (reference sequence). Germline trimming cut 2 bases from V and 3 bases from J; bases unmatched to any gene: 9. This CDR3 region has 17 residues. The CDR3 DNA reads as TGCGCCAGCAGTGAGGTTGGAGCGGGAGCTGACTACAATGAGCAGTTCTTC. It is translated as CASSEVGAGADYNEQFF.

The chain joins TRBV11-2 to TRBJ2-2, with D possibly TRBD2 on 6 matching bases. The CDR3 extends over 16 amino acids. Germline CDR1 reads SGHAT; CDR2 reads FQNNGV. V was clipped by 1 base and J by 7 bases, with 16 bases between them. The CDR3 bases are TGTGCCAGCAGCTTAGTCACCCCTGGAGGGATCGGGGAGCTGTTTTTT. It translates to CASSLVTPGGIGELFF.

Points on this clonotype: Sequence at one end of the junction differs from germline and may be a read error. Here the CDR3 DNA reads TGTGCCAGCAGTTTAAACCCCCCAGGGGTTTTATTC. Translated: CASSLNPPGVLF. The genes are TRBV12-3 or TRBV12-4 and TRBJ2-5; D perhaps matches TRBD1 (6 bases). This CDR3 has 12 residues.